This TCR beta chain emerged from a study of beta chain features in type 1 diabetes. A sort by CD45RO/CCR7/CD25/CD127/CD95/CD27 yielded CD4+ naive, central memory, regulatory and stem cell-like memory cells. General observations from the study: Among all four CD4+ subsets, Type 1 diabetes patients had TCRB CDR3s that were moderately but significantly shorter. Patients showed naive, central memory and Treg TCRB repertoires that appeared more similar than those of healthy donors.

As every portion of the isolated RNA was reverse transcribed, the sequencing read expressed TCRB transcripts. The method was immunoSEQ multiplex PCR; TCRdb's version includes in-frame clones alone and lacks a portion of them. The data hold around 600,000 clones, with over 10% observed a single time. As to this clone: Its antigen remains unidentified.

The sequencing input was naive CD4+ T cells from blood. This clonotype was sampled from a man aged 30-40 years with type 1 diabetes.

The DNA of the CDR3 is TGTGCCAGCAGCCTACCGGGGACGCTTAGCACAGATACGCAGTATTTT. Its translation is CASSLPGTLSTDTQYF. The chain couples TRBV25-1 to TRBJ2-3; D tentatively reads TRBD1 or TRBD2 (5 bases each). The CDR3 consists of 16 residues. Trimming shortened V by 6 bases and J by 0 bases, and 16 bases separated the two germline ends. Germline V gives CDR1 MGHDK, CDR2 SYGVNS.